The 32 T cell receptor beta chains reported below all come from one sample, sequenced in a study of CD8 T cells in ankylosing spondylitis. General study points: What appeared characteristic of ankylosing spondylitis blood was a TCR beta motif of fewer than ten highly homologous variants.

Each CDR3 protein gets one entry after TCRdb re-called the 5' RACE reads with MiXCR. Of roughly 300,000 distinct CDR3 sequences in the sample, 6.5% to 10% were seen once. These receptors lack a known antigen. Sequencing was performed on blood, either unsorted or a sorted T cell fraction (not recorded which). These TCRs come from a male donor with ankylosing spondylitis.

The chain combines TRBV11-2 with TRBJ1-5; D perhaps matches TRBD1 (5 bases). In germline, CDR1 is SGHAT, CDR2 FQNNGV. This CDR3 has 16 residues. The V end lost 0 bases, the J end lost 3 bases, and 12 bases lay between the germline ends. CDR3 in amino acids: CASSLDGGTINQPQHF. CDR3 coding DNA: TGTGCCAGCAGCTTAGATGGCGGGACGATCAATCAGCCCCAGCATTTT.

V is TRBV20-1 and J is TRBJ2-7; TRBD2 agrees at 8 bases. The germline gives CDR1 DFQATT, CDR2 SNEGSKA (reference sequence). Losses at the gene ends were 6 bases for V and 8 bases for J; bases not matched to a gene: 12. This CDR3 region has 13 residues. CDR3 amino acids: CSANQRGPLQQYF. The CDR3 DNA is TGCAGTGCAAACCAGCGGGGGCCCCTCCAGCAGTACTTC.

This clonotype was recorded a few times. The J gene is TRBJ1-5, the V gene TRBV7-2, with 9 bases fitting TRBD1. The CDR3 totals 14 residues. V was clipped by 5 bases and J by 7 bases; unmatched bases: 6. The germline gives CDR1 SGHTA, CDR2 FQGNSA. In nucleotides, the CDR3 is TGTGCCAGCAGCGGGACAGGGTTTTACCAGCCCCAGCATTTT. It yields the protein CASSGTGFYQPQHF.

This clonotype was detected only a few times. J is TRBJ2-3 and V is TRBV5-1; 10 nucleotides match TRBD2. CDR1 is SGHRS, CDR2 YFSETQ, per germline. This CDR3 region has 20 residues. Trimming removed 1 base from V and 0 bases from J; junction bases left unmatched: 14. Written as DNA, the CDR3 is TGCGCCAGCAGCTTGAGAAACAGCGGGAGGGCATCGGCTAGCACAGATACGCAGTATTTT. It specifies CASSLRNSGRASASTDTQYF.

This clonotype showed up just a few times. The CDR3 nucleotides read TGTGCCAGCAGTAAAACAGGGATACGGGAGACCCAGTACTTC. This gives the protein CASSKTGIRETQYF. This chain connects TRBV28 to TRBJ2-5, with D possibly TRBD1 on 6 matching bases. V shed 5 bases and J shed 5 bases, with 15 bases lying between them. Germline V gene sequence: CDR1 MDHEN, CDR2 SYDVKM. There are 14 residues in the CDR3.

The chain carries TRBV7-2 and TRBJ2-1, with TRBD1 identical over 8 bases. Losses at the gene ends were 2 bases for V and 5 bases for J; bases not matched to a gene: 8. Germline CDR1 is SGHTA and CDR2 is FQGNSA. The CDR3 has 16 amino acids. The CDR3 sequence: CASSLRARGLNNEQFF. The DNA for the CDR3 is TGTGCCAGCAGCTTACGCGCCAGGGGGCTGAACAATGAGCAGTTCTTC.

Many counts were recorded for this clonotype. The rearrangement links TRBV20-1 to TRBJ2-1; D is uncertain. Between the trimmed V and J ends, which lost 6 bases and 2 bases, there was a span of 11 bases. Germline CDR1 is DFQATT and CDR2 is SNEGSKA (reference sequence). This CDR3 has 13 amino acids. CDR3 sequence reads: CSAATIPYNEQFF. CDR3 coding DNA: TGCAGTGCAGCTACTATCCCCTACAATGAGCAGTTCTTC.

This clonotype appeared many times. The V and J genes are TRBV10-3 and TRBJ2-7; perhaps TRBD1 as D (7 bases). The germline gives CDR1 ENHRY, CDR2 SYGVKD. V was shortened by 4 bases and J by 3 bases, with 10 bases between the two germline ends. This CDR3 comprises 13 residues. The CDR3 nucleotides are TGTGCCATCAGTGTGCAGGGGGGCTACGAGCAGTACTTC. Amino acid sequence: CAISVQGGYEQYF.

The rearrangement joins TRBV11-1 to TRBJ2-6; 8 bases map to TRBD1. The CDR3 runs to 20 residues. Looked up from germline, CDR1 is SGHAT and CDR2 is FQDESV (reference sequence). The V segment lost 1 base and the J segment 0 bases; nucleotides outside the gene matches: 11. As DNA, the CDR3 is TGTGCCAGCAGCTTAGATGGATCAGGGGGCCTCCTCTCTGGGGCCAACGTCCTGACTTTC. Translation: CASSLDGSGGLLSGANVLTF.

This clonotype was picked up many times. The chain uses TRBV27 and TRBJ2-7, with TRBD1 as a possible D gene (5 bases). V lost 5 bases and J 1 base, leaving 18 bases between the germline ends. This CDR3 is 16 amino acids long. Looked up from germline, CDR1 is MNHEY and CDR2 is SMNVEV (reference sequence). CDR3 in amino acids: CASSQKETGLSYEQYF. The CDR3 DNA follows: TGTGCCAGCAGTCAGAAGGAAACAGGATTATCCTACGAGCAGTACTTC.

J is TRBJ1-5 and V is TRBV5-6; 7 nucleotides agree with TRBD1. From germline, CDR1 is SGHDT and CDR2 YYEEEE. V shed 7 bases, J shed 3 bases, and the junction held 7 bases outside the gene matches. There are 14 residues in the CDR3. CDR3 region: CASGRGPLNQPQHF. DNA for the CDR3: TGTGCCAGCGGTAGGGGGCCCCTCAATCAGCCCCAGCATTTT.

This chain links TRBV5-6 with TRBJ1-1, with TRBD1 as a possible D gene (6 bases). The V end was cut by 4 bases, the J end by 0 bases, with 16 bases between. CDR3 length: 16 amino acids. Germline-derived CDR1 and CDR2 are SGHDT and YYEEEE. The CDR3 region has the DNA TGTGCCAGCAGCGAAACCCCCAGGGACATGAACACTGAAGCTTTCTTT. Translated, it gives CASSETPRDMNTEAFF.

This clonotype was counted only a few times. This sequence joins TRBV4-1 and TRBJ2-3, with no clear D. This CDR3 region has 16 residues. In germline, CDR1 is MGHRA, CDR2 YSYEKL. V lost 0 bases, J lost 6 bases, and 16 bases lay in between. The CDR3 loop reads CASSQDETRMWDTQYF. The CDR3 DNA reads as TGCGCCAGCAGCCAAGATGAGACCCGCATGTGGGATACGCAGTATTTT.

This clonotype was seen only a few times. The rearrangement links TRBV9 to TRBJ2-6; maybe TRBD2 (6 bases). The CDR3 consists of 16 residues. V was pared by 0 bases and J by 2 bases, with 9 bases between. Germline V gene data show CDR1 as SGDLS and CDR2 as YYNGEE. In nucleotides, the CDR3 is TGTGCCAGCAGCGTAGCCGGGAGCCCTGGGGCCAACGTCCTGACTTTC. Its translation is CASSVAGSPGANVLTF.

This clonotype was seen ten or more times. This rearrangement joins TRBV7-3 to TRBJ2-1; TRBD2 matches at 7 bases. This CDR3 is built from 14 residues. The J segment lost 4 bases and the V segment lost 8 bases, leaving 8 bases of the junction unmatched. Looked up from germline, CDR1 is SGHTA and CDR2 is FQGTGA. The CDR3 DNA follows: TGTGCCAGCTCGGATGCGGGAGTTTACAATGAGCAGTTCTTC. Translating gives CASSDAGVYNEQFF.

This clonotype has more than one count but fewer than ten. This CDR3 reads CSAGSPGSGVEQFF. CDR3 sequence (DNA): TGCAGTGCTGGAAGCCCTGGGAGTGGTGTTGAGCAGTTCTTC. The rearrangement links TRBV20-1 to TRBJ2-1, with a weak D call TRBD2 (5 bases). V lost 5 bases to trimming and J lost 9 bases, with 20 bases between them. The germline CDR1 and CDR2 sequences are DFQATT and SNEGSKA (reference sequence). This CDR3 has 14 residues.

The chain combines TRBV7-8 with TRBJ2-5, with TRBD2 matching over 9 bases. There are 15 residues in the CDR3. The V gene end was trimmed by 4 bases and the J gene end by 3 bases; junction bases not matched to a gene: 6. Germline V CDR1 and CDR2: SGHVS, FQNEAQ. This CDR3 is CASSSSGGREETQYF. CDR3 nucleotide sequence: TGTGCCAGCAGCTCGTCTGGCGGGAGGGAAGAGACCCAGTACTTC.

This clonotype has a handful of counts. The rearrangement uses TRBV15 and TRBJ2-3; no firm D call. Germline V lookup: CDR1 LNHNV, CDR2 YYDKDF (reference sequence). The CDR3 runs to 16 residues. Trimming took off 0 bases at V and 5 bases at J, with 15 bases between the two ends. Here the CDR3 DNA reads TGTGCCACCAGCAGAGATCGGCAGGCTTGGGGAGATACGCAGTATTTT. Amino acids: CATSRDRQAWGDTQYF.

In its sample, this clonotype was seen a few times. V is TRBV29-1 and J is TRBJ1-1, with D maybe TRBD1 (6 bases). Germline V lookup: CDR1 SQVTM, CDR2 ANQGSEA. The CDR3 is made up of 12 amino acids. Trimming stripped 6 bases from V and 3 bases from J, with 11 bases between. The CDR3 bases are TGCAGCGTACGACAGGAGGACACTGAAGCTTTCTTT. Its translation: CSVRQEDTEAFF.

The gene calls are TRBV6-1 and TRBJ2-3; the match to TRBD1 covers 9 bases. The V and J ends lost 8 bases and 3 bases, in that order; junction bases with no gene match: 6. This CDR3 is 14 amino acids long. Germline CDR1 and CDR2: MNHNS and SASEGT. CDR3 sequence (DNA): TGTGCCAGCGCCCGGGACAGGGTTACAGATACGCAGTATTTT. This translates into CASARDRVTDTQYF.

This clonotype was seen repeatedly, ten times or more. The rearrangement links TRBV21-1 to TRBJ1-5; the table's D call, TRBD1, was not checked against the DNA. TRBV21-1 is labeled a pseudogene. The CDR3 length is 20 residues. The CDR3 bases are TGTGCCAGCAGCAAGGGCCGGGCACAGAAACCAACCCCTAGCAATCAGCCCCAGCATTTT. Protein: CASSKGRAQKPTPSNQPQHF.

This clonotype was counted between two and nine times. This chain connects TRBV14 to TRBJ2-1; TRBD1 aligns across 9 bases. The CDR3 runs to 20 residues. CDR1 is SGHDN, CDR2 FVKESK, per germline. The V gene end was trimmed by 2 bases and the J gene end by 0 bases; junction bases not matched to a gene: 14. CDR3 sequence: CASSQWTGVQLAGSYNEQFF. CDR3 DNA: TGTGCCAGCAGCCAATGGACAGGGGTACAATTGGCGGGCTCCTACAATGAGCAGTTCTTC.

The chain recombines TRBV4-3 with TRBJ1-2; D remains ambiguous. CDR3 length: 13 amino acids. Germline CDR1 LGHNA, CDR2 YSLEER. Between the trimmed V and J ends, which lost 0 bases and 8 bases, there was a span of 10 bases. Here the CDR3 reads CASSQDRGVGYTF. For the CDR3, the DNA is TGCGCCAGCAGCCAAGATCGAGGTGTAGGCTACACCTTC.

The chain is built from TRBV7-3 and TRBJ2-1; the match to TRBD2 covers 7 bases. V was pared by 0 bases and J by 3 bases, with 2 bases of the junction left unmatched. The V gene's germline CDR1 is SGHTA and CDR2 FQGTGA. This CDR3 is 15 amino acids long. The CDR3 is CASSLTSGYYNEQFF. In DNA, the CDR3 is TGTGCCAGCAGCTTAACTAGCGGGTACTACAATGAGCAGTTCTTC.

In this sample, this clonotype turned up a few times. The V and J genes are TRBV7-8 and TRBJ2-7; TRBD1 might be the D (6 bases). The V end lost 3 bases, the J end lost 2 bases, and 11 bases lay between the germline ends. Germline assignment: CDR1 SGHVS and CDR2 FQNEAQ. This CDR3 has 14 amino acids. The CDR3 DNA reads TGTGCCAGCAGCTTCCGGGACATCACCTACGAGCAGTACTTC. It encodes CASSFRDITYEQYF.

The chain employs TRBV20-1 and TRBJ2-3; TRBD1 aligns across 8 bases. There are 15 residues in the CDR3. Germline assignment: CDR1 DFQATT and CDR2 SNEGSKA (reference sequence). With 6 bases clipped from V and 4 bases from J, the junction kept 12 bases outside the gene matches. The chain's CDR3 is CSAEIGRGRADTQYF. The CDR3 DNA follows: TGCAGTGCGGAAATTGGCAGGGGGCGCGCAGATACGCAGTATTTT.

CDR3 in DNA: TGTGCCAGCAGCGTGGGACGGAACACCGGGGAGCTGTTTTTT. It specifies CASSVGRNTGELFF. This chain links TRBV2 with TRBJ2-2; the D call may be TRBD1 or TRBD2 (5 bases each). The CDR3 is made up of 14 amino acids. Per the germline V gene, CDR1 is SNHLY and CDR2 is FYNNEI. Trimming pared 6 bases from V and 1 base from J, leaving 9 bases between.

The chain uses TRBV5-1 and TRBJ2-4, with 7 bases that match TRBD2. V was clipped by 4 bases and J by 7 bases; unmatched bases: 5. Germline-derived CDR1 and CDR2 are SGHRS and YFSETQ. This CDR3 contains 13 residues. The CDR3 spells CASSPRGGNIQYF. The CDR3 DNA sequence: TGCGCCAGCAGCCCAAGGGGAGGGAACATTCAGTACTTC.

The chain uses TRBV10-3 and TRBJ2-1, with TRBD2 identical over 9 bases. From germline, CDR1 is ENHRY and CDR2 SYGVKD. V shed 6 bases, J shed 0 bases, and the junction held 0 bases outside the gene matches. CDR3 size: 14 residues. DNA for the CDR3: TGTGCCATCAGGACTAGCGGCTCCTACAATGAGCAGTTCTTC. The encoded protein is CAIRTSGSYNEQFF.

This clonotype was found a few times. DNA for the CDR3: TGCGCCAGCAGCCAGATCCGGGAAAACGGGGAGCTGTTTTTT. Amino acids: CASSQIRENGELFF. The chain carries TRBV4-3 and TRBJ2-2; possible D gene TRBD2, 5 bases. The CDR3 length is 14 residues. Between the trimmed V and J ends, which lost 3 bases and 7 bases, there was a span of 12 bases. Germline V gene lookup returns CDR1 LGHNA and CDR2 YSLEER.

The V call is TRBV7-9, the J call TRBJ1-5, with D maybe TRBD1 (6 bases). Germline V lookup: CDR1 SEHNR, CDR2 FQNEAQ (reference sequence). This CDR3 has 17 amino acids. V shed 0 bases and J shed 1 base, with 13 bases lying between them. The CDR3 DNA reads as TGTGCCAGCAGCTTAGCGCTTGGCAGGGGAAGCAATCAGCCCCAGCATTTT. This codes for CASSLALGRGSNQPQHF.

This clonotype came up many times. The rearrangement joins TRBV12-3 or TRBV12-4 to TRBJ1-1, with 9 bases aligning to TRBD1. This CDR3 has 14 amino acids. J gave up 0 bases and V 4 bases, and 0 bases lay outside the gene matches. This CDR3 reads CASSWDRVNTEAFF. The CDR3, as DNA: TGTGCCAGCAGTTGGGACAGGGTGAACACTGAAGCTTTCTTT.